The T cell receptor (beta chain) described here comes from a study of cytomegalovirus exposure and HLA in healthy donors. Findings and limits, study-wide: TCR association rates varied by HLA locus in a later analysis, with DRB1 highest and HLA-C lowest.

As for this clone: What it binds is not known.

The PCR employed 60 Vbeta primers together with 13 Jbeta primers. The table came from immunoSEQ multiplex PCR; TCRdb's copy has only in-frame clones and leaves some out. The sample holds around 130,000 clones, around 77% seen once. This CDR3 comprises 19 residues. Germline trimming cut 4 bases from V and 4 bases from J; bases unmatched to any gene: 16. Germline CDR1 MNHEY, CDR2 SMNVEV (reference sequence). The sequencing sample was made of PBMCs. The genes are TRBV27 and TRBJ2-5; TRBD1 matches 12 bases. This receptor was taken from a woman between 55 and 75 years old in good health and CMV-seronegative. For the CDR3, the DNA is TGTGCCAGCAGTTCGGGACAGGGGGCGCCTAGTCTTGGGGCAGAGACCCAGTACTTC. Its translation: CASSSGQGAPSLGAETQYF.